This T cell receptor (beta chain) was observed in a study of blood T cell repertoires in COVID-19. Across the whole study: Samples of COVID-19 (acute and convalescent) were obtained from the United States, Italy and Spain. Nucleic acid was either cDNA or gDNA, and it came from T cells, B-cell-depleted T cells, or PBMCs.

The CDR3 extends over 12 amino acids. Trimming pared 4 bases from V and 12 bases from J, leaving 16 bases between. From germline, CDR1 is SGDLS and CDR2 YYNGEE. Source study methods: The assay estimated nucleated cells by amplifying reference gene primers. Some clones are missing from TCRdb's copy, which holds only in-frame ones; the method was immunoSEQ multiplex PCR. The V and J calls and the clone size are those of that table, but D and trimming were determined from the DNA. The repertoire holds some 250,000 clones, with approximately 85% as singletons. The TCR sequence derives from a man older than 75 with acute or convalescent COVID-19. Sequencing was performed on peripheral blood. V is TRBV9 and J is TRBJ1-1; D is unresolved. CDR3 nucleotides: TGTGCCAGCAGCATGGTTGGGGAGACACCTTTCTTT. This gives the protein CASSMVGETPFF.